This T cell receptor beta chain comes out of a study of T-cell reconstitution after alpha-beta-depleted transplantation in children. Overall study results and limits: Expanded graft clones numbering several hundred reportedly gave rise to alpha-beta T cells about two months after transplant. At one year after transplant, newly produced T cells mostly accounted for T-cell counts and diversity. TCRbeta diversity was high at day 60 in some patients (a result of surviving recipient T cells and thymic progenitors).

A note on this clonotype: Its matching antigen is unknown.

Unique molecular identifiers were used in preparing the TCRbeta library. In TCRdb, the PCR reads were re-called with MiXCR into one record per CDR3 protein. There are 250,000 or so distinct CDR3 sequences in the sample; under 9.5% occur only once, and approximately 6% lies in the top ten. V lost 1 base and J 1 base, leaving 8 bases between the germline ends. In germline, CDR1 is LGHNA, CDR2 YSLEER. CDR3 length: 14 amino acids. This specimen was PBMCs, mostly from graft donor cells, taken 180 days after TCRalphabeta/CD19-depleted stem cell transplant. The TCR originated in a male patient between 5 and 17 years old who had a stem cell transplant for acute lymphoblastic leukemia, so the T cells may come from the graft donor. This rearrangement joins TRBV4-3 to TRBJ2-7; D ambiguous. The CDR3 DNA reads TGCGCCAGCAGCCAAGTTCTGGGATCCTACGAGCAGTACTTC. It yields the protein CASSQVLGSYEQYF.